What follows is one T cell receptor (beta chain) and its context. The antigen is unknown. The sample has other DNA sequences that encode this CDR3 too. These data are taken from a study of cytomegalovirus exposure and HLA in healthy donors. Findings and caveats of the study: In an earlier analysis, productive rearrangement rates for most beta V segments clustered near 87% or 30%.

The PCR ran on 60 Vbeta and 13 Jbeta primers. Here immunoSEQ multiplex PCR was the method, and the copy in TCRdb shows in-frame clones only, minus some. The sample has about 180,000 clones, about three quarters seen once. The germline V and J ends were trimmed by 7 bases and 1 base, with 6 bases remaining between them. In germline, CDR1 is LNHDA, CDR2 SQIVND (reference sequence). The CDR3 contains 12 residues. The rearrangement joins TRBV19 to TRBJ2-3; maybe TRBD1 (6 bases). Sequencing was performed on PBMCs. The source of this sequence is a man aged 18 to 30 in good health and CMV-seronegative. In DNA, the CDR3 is TGTGCCAGTACAGGGGGCACAGATACGCAGTATTTT. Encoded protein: CASTGGTDTQYF. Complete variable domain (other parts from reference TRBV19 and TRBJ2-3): DGGITQSPKYLFRKEGQNVTLSCEQNLNHDAMYWYRQDPGQGLRLIYYSQIVNDFQKGDIAEGYSVSREKKESFPLTVTSAQKNPTAFYLCASTGGTDTQYFGPGTRLTVL.